The source of this T cell receptor (beta chain) is a study of T cell repertoires in cytomegalovirus infection. Whole-study context: In public TCR beta signatures, there were indications of both CMV infection and matching HLA type.

The CDR3 is 13 residues long. The germline CDR1 and CDR2 sequences are SEHNR and FQNEAQ (reference sequence). V shed 3 bases and J shed 5 bases, with 8 bases lying between them. Study outcomes and limitations: There were HLA-C-restricted CMV-specific TCR beta clonotypes dominating the ex vivo response. Carriage of CMV together with the relevant HLA was identifiable through cumulative public TCR beta family frequency.

Turning to this clonotype: Its antigen is not identified.

TCRdb ran MiXCR on the reads and lists one entry per CDR3 protein. The repertoire holds roughly 180,000 distinct CDR3 sequences, with 20% to 25% as singletons. The sequencing used CD8+ T cells from cultured PBMCs, collected from culture after CMV antigen stimulation. The TCR was taken from a human donor in good health (CMV status not recorded). Some clones in this sample may be carry-over from other donors' samples. The chain uses TRBV7-9 and TRBJ1-5; D is perhaps TRBD1 (5 bases). CDR3 in DNA: TGTGCCAGCAGCTTGGAGGGGTATCAGCCCCAGCATTTT. Amino acids: CASSLEGYQPQHF.